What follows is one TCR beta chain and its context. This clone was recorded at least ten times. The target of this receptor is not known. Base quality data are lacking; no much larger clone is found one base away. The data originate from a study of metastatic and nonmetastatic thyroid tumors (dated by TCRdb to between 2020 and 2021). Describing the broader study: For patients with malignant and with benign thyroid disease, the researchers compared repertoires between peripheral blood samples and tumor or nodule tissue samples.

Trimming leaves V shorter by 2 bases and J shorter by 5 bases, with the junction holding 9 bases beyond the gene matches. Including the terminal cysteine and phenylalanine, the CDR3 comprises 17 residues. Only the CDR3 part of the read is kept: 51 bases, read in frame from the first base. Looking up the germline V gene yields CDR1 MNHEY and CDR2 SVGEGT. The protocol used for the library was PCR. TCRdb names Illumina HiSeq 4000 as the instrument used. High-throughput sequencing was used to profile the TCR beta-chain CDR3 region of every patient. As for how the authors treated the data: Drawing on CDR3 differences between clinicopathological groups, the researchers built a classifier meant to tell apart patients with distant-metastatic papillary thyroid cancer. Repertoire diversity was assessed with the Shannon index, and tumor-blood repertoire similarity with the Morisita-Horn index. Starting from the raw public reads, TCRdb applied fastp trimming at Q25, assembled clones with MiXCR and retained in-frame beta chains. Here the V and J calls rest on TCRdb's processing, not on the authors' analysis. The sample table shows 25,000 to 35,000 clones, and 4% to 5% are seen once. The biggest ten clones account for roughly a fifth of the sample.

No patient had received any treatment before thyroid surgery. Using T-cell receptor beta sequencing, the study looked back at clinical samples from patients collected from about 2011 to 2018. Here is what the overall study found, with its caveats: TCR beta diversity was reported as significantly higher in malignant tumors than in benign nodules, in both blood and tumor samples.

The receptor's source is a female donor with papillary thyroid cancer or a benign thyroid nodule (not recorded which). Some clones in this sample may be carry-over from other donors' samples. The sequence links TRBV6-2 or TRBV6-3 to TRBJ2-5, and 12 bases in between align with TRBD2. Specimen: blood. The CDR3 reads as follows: CASSYRPSGRAGETQYF. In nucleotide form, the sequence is TGTGCCAGCAGTTACAGGCCTAGCGGGAGGGCCGGGGAGACCCAGTACTTC.